This record looks at one TCR beta chain sequence and its context. Its antigen is as yet unknown. The record originates from a study of graft-versus-host responses after intestinal transplantation. As for the study in general: Recipients were all induced with anti-thymocyte globulin, then given tacrolimus and steroids for 3 to 4 years. Study results and caveats: Marrow from the recipient contained GvH clones, some of which had appeared first in ileum or blood. An association linked early post-transplant HvG declines with peak circulating GvH clone levels.

Measured with immunoSEQ multiplex PCR; TCRdb has only the in-frame clones, and not every one. This sample carries around 100,000 clones, roughly 89% of them seen once, and the ten largest clones take about 0.18%. Germline-derived CDR1 and CDR2 are MNHEY and SMNVEV (reference sequence). CDR3 size: 15 residues. Trimming took 8 bases from V and 2 from J, leaving 19 bases between them. The sequence derives from a human donor who was the organ donor for an intestinal transplant. Sequenced material: unstimulated CD4+ T cells sorted from spleen or lymph node cells, taken before transplant. This rearrangement joins TRBV27 to TRBJ2-7; D is uncertain. The CDR3 nucleotides are TGTGCCAGCCGATCTATTGCCCAGGCCCCCTACGAGCAGTACTTC. This gives the protein CASRSIAQAPYEQYF.